The 32 T cell receptor beta chains in this list originate from one sample, sequenced in a study of blood T cell repertoires in COVID-19. TCRdb's table, derived via immunoSEQ multiplex PCR, lists solely in-frame clones and lacks some. The sample has hundreds of thousands of clones; 83% are singletons. Sequencing was done on a sample of peripheral blood. The receptors were gathered from a woman in her 40s with active or convalescent COVID-19.

As to this clone: This same CDR3 is encoded by further DNA sequences in the sample. The chain recombines TRBV4-3 with TRBJ2-7, with 8 nucleotides matching TRBD2. J lost 3 bases, V lost 0 bases, and 4 bases had no gene match. CDR3 length equals 15 residues. Germline V CDR1 and CDR2: LGHNA, YSLEER. The CDR3: CASSQDRGTSYEQYF. As DNA, the CDR3 is TGCGCCAGCAGCCAAGATCGCGGGACTAGCTACGAGCAGTACTTC.

The chain couples TRBV18 to TRBJ2-1, with 7 bases matching TRBD1. The J segment lost 7 bases and the V segment lost 3 bases, leaving 3 bases of the junction unmatched. The germline gives CDR1 KGHSH, CDR2 LQKENI. This CDR3 contains 13 residues. The CDR3 reads CASSPQGVNEQFF. CDR3 nucleotides: TGTGCCAGCTCACCCCAGGGGGTGAATGAGCAGTTCTTC.

V gene TRBV6-1 combines with J gene TRBJ2-7, with 8 bases lining up with TRBD2. CDR1 MNHNS and CDR2 SASEGT come from the germline V gene. Trimming took 0 bases from V and 0 from J; bases not matched to a gene: 1. The CDR3 consists of 15 residues. CDR3 sequence: CASSEASGSSYEQYF. CDR3 DNA sequence: TGTGCCAGCAGTGAAGCAAGCGGGAGCTCCTACGAGCAGTACTTC.

This rearrangement joins TRBV6-5 to TRBJ1-5, with TRBD1 as a possible D gene (5 bases). Per the germline V gene, CDR1 is MNHEY and CDR2 is SVGAGI. The V end lost 6 bases, the J end lost 0 bases, and 9 bases lay between the germline ends. The CDR3 length is 14 residues. CDR3 sequence reads: CASSGGYSNQPQHF. The CDR3 DNA reads as TGTGCCAGCAGCGGGGGGTATAGCAATCAGCCCCAGCATTTT.

V is TRBV5-4 and J is TRBJ2-7; 10 nucleotides align to TRBD1. J gave up 0 bases and V 4 bases, and 10 bases lay outside the gene matches. This CDR3 contains 17 residues. Germline CDR1 and CDR2: SGHNT and YYREEE (reference sequence). The CDR3 here is CASSPGTGVRSSYEQYF. The CDR3 coding sequence is TGTGCCAGCAGCCCCGGGACAGGGGTGCGAAGCTCCTACGAGCAGTACTTC.

This chain uses TRBV2 with TRBJ2-7, with a possible D match to TRBD1 (6 bases). The germline V gene has CDR1 SNHLY and CDR2 FYNNEI. The CDR3 is 16 residues long. Trimming cost V 0 bases and J 4 bases, with 16 bases left between them. CDR3 nucleotides: TGTGCCAGCAGTGAAGCCCCGCGGCAGGGGTTTTACGAGCAGTACTTC. Translation: CASSEAPRQGFYEQYF.

The gene calls are TRBV2 and TRBJ1-6, with D possibly being TRBD1 (6 bases). CDR3 length: 13 residues. The germline V gene has CDR1 SNHLY and CDR2 FYNNEI. Trimming took 4 bases from V and 9 from J, leaving 10 bases between them. The CDR3 nucleotides read TGTGCCAGCAGTGTAGGGACAACTTCACCCCTCCACTTT. Translated, it gives CASSVGTTSPLHF.

J is TRBJ2-1 and V is TRBV24-1, with 7 nucleotides matching TRBD1. Germline V CDR1 and CDR2: KGHDR, SFDVKD. V dropped 4 bases and J dropped 1; count of bases not matched to a gene: 3. This CDR3 comprises 15 residues. The CDR3 DNA is TGTGCCACCAGTGACACAGGGGAGTCCTACAATGAGCAGTTCTTC. Its translation is CATSDTGESYNEQFF.

The chain couples TRBV19 to TRBJ1-2; 7 positions agree with TRBD1. Germline V lookup: CDR1 LNHDA, CDR2 SQIVND (reference sequence). This CDR3 contains 17 residues. The junction had 21 bases not matched to a gene; V was cut back by 11 bases and J by 3 bases. CDR3 in amino acids: CASRGDRLNPPHYGYTF. The CDR3 DNA reads as TGTGCCTCAAGGGGGGACAGATTAAATCCCCCCCACTATGGCTACACCTTC.

This chain links TRBV5-1 with TRBJ2-3; 7 nucleotides line up with TRBD2. Germline loops: CDR1 SGHRS, CDR2 YFSETQ. The CDR3 has 16 residues. V lost 0 bases and J lost 2; bases outside the gene matches: 6. DNA of the CDR3: TGCGCCAGCAGCTTGGGTGGAGCGGGGAACACAGATACGCAGTATTTT. Its translation is CASSLGGAGNTDTQYF. Using reference TRBV5-1 and TRBJ2-3 for the parts outside the CDR3, the full variable domain is KAGVTQTPRYLIKTRGQQVTLSCSPISGHRSVSWYQQTPGQGLQFLFEYFSETQRNKGNFPGRFSGRQFSNSRSEMNVSTLELGDSALYLCASSLGGAGNTDTQYFGPGTRLTVL.

By proportion, this clone is medium-sized. The CDR3 sequence is CASGGSGELNQPQHF. The CDR3, as DNA: TGTGCCAGCGGGGGATCAGGGGAGCTCAATCAGCCCCAGCATTTT. The rearrangement links TRBV25-1 to TRBJ1-5; tentatively, D is TRBD1 (6 bases). The germline V gene encodes CDR1 MGHDK and CDR2 SYGVNS. The CDR3 extends over 15 amino acids. The V and J ends lost 8 bases and 3 bases respectively, with 17 bases between them.

The rearrangement links TRBV29-1 to TRBJ1-1; the D gene is possibly TRBD1 (5 bases). V lost 7 bases to trimming and J lost 4 bases, with 19 bases between them. There are 14 residues in the CDR3. Germline CDR1 and CDR2: SQVTM and ANQGSEA. The CDR3 nucleotides read TGCAGCGCTCGGCGGGGGGATGCTGGCACTGAAGCTTTCTTT. Its translation: CSARRGDAGTEAFF.

This clone was seen a handful of times. CDR3 residues: CASRDRSSTNEKLFF. The CDR3, as DNA: TGTGCCAGTAGGGACAGGTCCTCAACTAATGAAAAACTGTTTTTT. The gene calls are TRBV19 and TRBJ1-4; 7 bases fit TRBD1. The CDR3 has 15 residues. Per the germline V gene, CDR1 is LNHDA and CDR2 is SQIVND (reference sequence). With V trimmed by 6 bases and J by 0 bases, 4 bases remained unmatched. Complete variable domain (other parts from reference TRBV19 and TRBJ1-4): DGGITQSPKYLFRKEGQNVTLSCEQNLNHDAMYWYRQDPGQGLRLIYYSQIVNDFQKGDIAEGYSVSREKKESFPLTVTSAQKNPTAFYLCASRDRSSTNEKLFFGSGTQLSVL.

This clone was seen only a few times. This sequence joins TRBV4-1 and TRBJ1-5; D remains ambiguous. V was cut by 0 bases and J by 15 bases, with 15 bases left in between. CDR1 MGHRA and CDR2 YSYEKL come from the germline V gene. This CDR3 spans 13 amino acids. The CDR3 nucleotides are TGCGCCAGCAGCCAAGATAACGCTGGGCCGTGGCATTTT. This codes for CASSQDNAGPWHF.

This rearrangement joins TRBV12-5 to TRBJ2-3; 7 bases align to TRBD2. V trimming: 1 base; J trimming: 0 bases; junction bases outside the gene matches: 4. Germline lookup yields CDR1 LGHNT and CDR2 FRNRAP. The length of the CDR3 is 16 residues. The CDR3 sequence: CASGLGGGSSTDTQYF. The DNA of the CDR3 is TGTGCTAGTGGTTTGGGCGGGGGATCTAGCACAGATACGCAGTATTTT.

V usage is TRBV15 and J usage is TRBJ2-7; 7 positions match TRBD2. Germline CDR1 reads LNHNV; CDR2 reads YYDKDF (reference sequence). V was pared by 1 base and J by 0 bases, with 3 bases of the junction left unmatched. This CDR3 has 15 amino acids. Here the CDR3 DNA reads TGTGCCACCAGCAGAGGTGGCGGGAGCTCCTACGAGCAGTACTTC. Translating it yields CATSRGGGSSYEQYF.

V usage is TRBV24-1 and J usage is TRBJ2-3, with 7 bases matching TRBD1. The trim removed 4 bases at V and 2 bases at J, leaving 14 bases unmatched. Looked up from germline, CDR1 is KGHDR and CDR2 is SFDVKD. The CDR3 is made up of 18 amino acids. The DNA for the CDR3 is TGTGCCACCAGTGACTCCCTGACAGGGTCAACCCTCACAGATACGCAGTATTTT. It specifies CATSDSLTGSTLTDTQYF.

The chain is built from TRBV6-2 or TRBV6-3 and TRBJ2-1, with D unresolved. The V gene lost 0 bases and the J gene lost 10 bases, with 10 bases spanning the gap. This CDR3 is 13 amino acids long. Germline assignment: CDR1 MNHEY and CDR2 SVGEGT. The CDR3 bases are TGTGCCAGCAGTTACTCGACTCGCAAGGAGCAGTTCTTC. Its protein product is CASSYSTRKEQFF.

The chain recombines TRBV21-1 with TRBJ2-3; the D call in the table, TRBD2, was not verified against the DNA. TRBV21-1 is tagged as a pseudogene. The CDR3 totals 15 residues. The CDR3 loop reads CASSPERELPDTQYF. The CDR3 nucleotides are TGTGCCAGCAGCCCGGAGCGGGAGTTGCCAGATACGCAGTATTTT.

V is TRBV28 and J is TRBJ1-1; TRBD1 matches 9 bases. Germline values: CDR1 MDHEN, CDR2 SYDVKM. CDR3 size: 15 residues. Trimming removed 3 bases from V and 4 bases from J; junction bases left unmatched: 6. CDR3 sequence: CASSFSPTGGTEAFF. The CDR3 DNA follows: TGTGCCAGCAGTTTCTCACCGACAGGGGGCACTGAAGCTTTCTTT.

This clone showed up just once. This chain uses TRBV13 with TRBJ2-3, with 12 bases matching TRBD1. This CDR3 has 15 residues. Germline V gene lookup returns CDR1 PRHDT and CDR2 FYEKMQ (reference sequence). V shed 5 bases, J shed 6 bases, and the junction held 6 bases outside the gene matches. CDR3 region: CASSAGTGGKDTQYF. CDR3 nucleotide sequence: TGTGCCAGCAGCGCCGGGACAGGGGGCAAGGATACGCAGTATTTT. The whole variable domain, filled in from reference TRBV13 and TRBJ2-3, reads AAGVIQSPRHLIKEKRETATLKCYPIPRHDTVYWYQQGPGQDPQFLISFYEKMQSDKGSIPDRFSAQQFSDYHSELNMSSLELGDSALYFCASSAGTGGKDTQYFGPGTRLTVL.

As DNA, the CDR3 is TGTGCCAGCAGCCTATACACAGGGGGCTTAGGCTACACCTTC. Its translation is CASSLYTGGLGYTF. This chain links TRBV7-2 with TRBJ1-2; 9 nucleotides match TRBD1. Germline assignment: CDR1 SGHTA and CDR2 FQGNSA. The CDR3 runs 14 residues. Trimming cost V 5 bases and J 8 bases; bases outside gene matches: 9. Using reference TRBV7-2 and TRBJ1-2 for the parts outside the CDR3, the full variable domain is GAGVSQSPSNKVTEKGKDVELRCDPISGHTALYWYRQSLGQGLEFLIYFQGNSAPDKSGLPSDRFSAERTGGSVSTLTIQRTQQEDSAVYLCASSLYTGGLGYTFGSGTRLTVV.

The chain links TRBV27 to TRBJ1-4, with TRBD1 matching 8 bases. Per the germline V gene, CDR1 is MNHEY and CDR2 is SMNVEV (reference sequence). This CDR3 is built from 14 residues. V lost 4 bases, J lost 6 bases, and 4 bases stayed unmatched. CDR3 bases: TGTGCCAGCAGTTGGCAGGGGGCGGATGAAAAACTGTTTTTT. This sequence encodes CASSWQGADEKLFF.

The genes are TRBV2 and TRBJ1-2; TRBD1 agrees at 9 bases. J gave up 1 base and V 6 bases, and 3 bases lay outside the gene matches. This CDR3 spans 14 amino acids. CDR1 and CDR2 (germline): SNHLY, FYNNEI. CDR3 DNA: TGTGCCAGCAGCACAGGGGGCATTAACTATGGCTACACCTTC. It is translated as CASSTGGINYGYTF.

The rearrangement uses TRBV5-4 and TRBJ2-2, with 11 bases lining up with TRBD1. Looked up from germline, CDR1 is SGHNT and CDR2 is YYREEE (reference sequence). J lost 7 bases, V lost 4 bases, and 9 bases had no gene match. The CDR3 has 16 amino acids. CDR3 sequence: CASSLSRTGGIGELFF. The CDR3 DNA is TGTGCCAGCAGCCTATCAAGGACAGGGGGCATCGGGGAGCTGTTTTTT.

The V gene is TRBV7-2, the J gene TRBJ1-2; the D gene is possibly TRBD1 (6 bases). Trimming removed 5 bases from V and 3 bases from J, with 16 bases in between. Germline V gives CDR1 SGHTA, CDR2 FQGNSA. The CDR3 is 15 amino acids. In nucleotides, the CDR3 is TGTGCCAGCAGCCTGGGGGCGTCAGCCTACTATGGCTACACCTTC. Translation gives CASSLGASAYYGYTF. The full variable domain, in which reference TRBV7-2 and TRBJ1-2 provide the parts outside the CDR3, is GAGVSQSPSNKVTEKGKDVELRCDPISGHTALYWYRQSLGQGLEFLIYFQGNSAPDKSGLPSDRFSAERTGGSVSTLTIQRTQQEDSAVYLCASSLGASAYYGYTFGSGTRLTVV.

V and J are TRBV5-6 and TRBJ2-7; 15 bases match TRBD2. There are 16 residues in the CDR3. J lost 7 bases, V lost 3 bases, and 8 bases had no gene match. Germline V CDR1 and CDR2: SGHDT, YYEEEE. CDR3 sequence: CASSSWTSGGAGEQYF. CDR3 DNA sequence: TGTGCCAGCAGCTCCTGGACTAGCGGGGGGGCCGGGGAGCAGTACTTC.

The genes are TRBV3-1 (or the pseudogene TRBV3-2) and TRBJ1-2, with 7 positions matching TRBD1. This CDR3 comprises 15 residues. Trimming cost V 1 base and J 8 bases; bases outside gene matches: 10. Germline lookup yields CDR1 LGHDT and CDR2 YNNKEL (reference sequence). The CDR3 DNA follows: TGTGCCAGCAGCCAAGCGGCAGGGGGGATCGGGGGCTACACCTTC. It specifies CASSQAAGGIGGYTF.

V usage is TRBV28 and J usage is TRBJ2-5; a weak D match, TRBD1 (5 bases). Trimming removed 1 base from V and 5 bases from J, with 17 bases in between. The CDR3 extends over 16 amino acids. Germline V gene data show CDR1 as MDHEN and CDR2 as SYDVKM. CDR3 sequence reads: CASSLLGTGLQETQYF. In nucleotides, the CDR3 is TGTGCCAGCAGTTTATTGGGAACAGGCCTCCAGGAGACCCAGTACTTC. The full variable domain, rest sourced from reference TRBV28 and TRBJ2-5, is DVKVTQSSRYLVKRTGEKVFLECVQDMDHENMFWYRQDPGLGLRLIYFSYDVKMKEKGDIPEGYSVSREKKERFSLILESASTNQTSMYLCASSLLGTGLQETQYFGPGTRLLVL.

Comment on this clone: The sample holds other DNA sequences that translate to the same CDR3. This chain joins TRBV5-4 and TRBJ2-1; 12 nucleotides line up with TRBD2. Germline-derived CDR1 and CDR2 are SGHNT and YYREEE (reference sequence). The CDR3 contains 15 residues. With V trimmed by 1 base and J by 4 bases, 0 bases remained unmatched. CDR3 loop: CASSLTSGGYNEQFF. CDR3 coding DNA: TGTGCCAGCAGCTTGACTAGCGGGGGGTACAATGAGCAGTTCTTC.

This clone appeared once. The V call is TRBV5-1, the J call TRBJ2-3, with a tentative D call TRBD2 (5 bases). V gave up 0 bases and J gave up 2 bases, with 10 bases separating them. CDR1 is SGHRS and CDR2 is YFSETQ in the germline V gene. The CDR3 is 15 amino acids. The CDR3 is CASSLGGSVTDTQYF. Written as DNA, the CDR3 is TGCGCCAGCAGCTTGGGCGGGTCTGTCACAGATACGCAGTATTTT. The full variable domain, rest sourced from reference TRBV5-1 and TRBJ2-3, is KAGVTQTPRYLIKTRGQQVTLSCSPISGHRSVSWYQQTPGQGLQFLFEYFSETQRNKGNFPGRFSGRQFSNSRSEMNVSTLELGDSALYLCASSLGGSVTDTQYFGPGTRLTVL.

The chain links TRBV7-9 to TRBJ1-5, with D perhaps matching TRBD1 (6 bases). This CDR3 has 14 residues. The ends were cut back, 1 base at V and 7 bases at J, with 11 bases in the middle. The germline V gene encodes CDR1 SEHNR and CDR2 FQNEAQ (reference sequence). CDR3 DNA sequence: TGTGCCAGCAGCTTAGGGGGGCCAGGACAGCCCCAGCATTTT. This codes for CASSLGGPGQPQHF.